Below, 21 T cell receptor beta chains from the same sample are listed, as sequenced in a study of radiation and T cells in renal cell carcinoma (dated by TCRdb to the early 2020s). Library prep was done by the immunoSEQ multiplex PCR assay. TCRdb mirrors the immuneACCESS table, restricted to in-frame sequences. Some clones are absent from its copies; in checked studies, under half trace to an unresolved V gene, and the reason for the others is unknown. Recorded for this sample are approximately 140,000 clones; roughly 85% of them occurred a single time. The top ten constitute roughly 25% of the sample. This sample's time point label indicates: baseline pretreatment blood. Explained via the paper, the treatment or condition label denotes: 15 Gy SBRT to primary tumor, nephrectomy 4 weeks later. Here the sequenced sample was blood, taken from a patient whose treatment included radiotherapy and nephrectomy. These receptors were taken from a woman in her 50s with renal cell carcinoma.

The chain is built from TRBV28 and TRBJ1-5; maybe TRBD1 (5 bases). Trimming pared 6 bases from V and 4 bases from J, leaving 10 bases between. CDR1 and CDR2 (germline): MDHEN, SYDVKM. The CDR3 sequence is 13 residues long. CDR3 coding DNA: TGTGCCAGCAGGGGGGATCTTAATCAGCCCCAGCATTTT. It translates to CASRGDLNQPQHF.

The genes are TRBV30 and TRBJ1-1; 7 bases match TRBD1. Trimming removed 0 bases from V and 8 bases from J; junction bases left unmatched: 9. Per germline, CDR1 GTSNPN and CDR2 SVGIG (reference sequence). CDR3 length: 14 residues. This chain's CDR3 is CAWSVTSEDREAFF. CDR3 bases: TGTGCCTGGAGTGTAACTTCTGAGGACAGGGAAGCTTTCTTT. Filled out from reference TRBV30 and TRBJ1-1, the complete variable domain reads SQTIHQWPATLVQPVGSPLSLECTVEGTSNPNLYWYRQAAGRGLQLLFYSVGIGQISSEVPQNLSASRPQDRQFILSSKKLLLSDSGFYLCAWSVTSEDREAFFGQGTRLTVV.

The chain links TRBV5-1 to TRBJ2-3; TRBD2 is a possible D gene (5 bases). Deletions cut 0 bases from V and 1 base from J, with 12 bases between. The germline V gene encodes CDR1 SGHRS and CDR2 YFSETQ. The CDR3 covers 16 residues. CDR3 sequence reads: CASSLGGFGGTDTQYF. In DNA, the CDR3 is TGCGCCAGCAGCTTGGGCGGATTCGGGGGCACAGATACGCAGTATTTT.

The chain couples TRBV9 to TRBJ2-7, with D perhaps TRBD1 (6 bases). V was clipped by 4 bases and J by 5 bases, with 13 bases between them. Per germline, CDR1 SGDLS and CDR2 YYNGEE. CDR3 length: 13 amino acids. Written as DNA, the CDR3 is TGTGCCAGCAGCCTAACAGGGCAGAACGAGCAGTACTTC. Protein: CASSLTGQNEQYF.

The chain joins TRBV7-9 to TRBJ2-3; D is possibly TRBD2 (6 bases). The V gene's germline CDR1 is SEHNR and CDR2 FQNEAQ (reference sequence). Trimming pared 5 bases from V and 0 bases from J, leaving 12 bases between. This CDR3 comprises 15 residues. The CDR3 sequence: CASSRLGESTDTQYF. Here the CDR3 DNA reads TGTGCCAGCAGCCGACTAGGGGAGAGCACAGATACGCAGTATTTT.

This clone was seen repeatedly, ten times or more. V gene TRBV29-1 combines with J gene TRBJ1-4, with D possibly matching TRBD1 (5 bases). Germline-derived CDR1 and CDR2 are SQVTM and ANQGSEA. V shed 7 bases and J shed 3 bases, with 9 bases lying between them. The CDR3 runs to 12 residues. Written as DNA, the CDR3 is TGCAGCGCAGGGATTTCTAATGAAAAACTGTTTTTT. Translating gives CSAGISNEKLFF.

The chain links TRBV27 to TRBJ2-7; D might be TRBD2 (5 bases). The CDR3 extends over 16 amino acids. The germline V and J ends were trimmed by 6 bases and 5 bases, with 23 bases remaining between them. From germline, CDR1 is MNHEY and CDR2 SMNVEV (reference sequence). CDR3 region: CASRGGVGEKTHEQYF. CDR3 bases: TGTGCCAGCAGAGGAGGTGTCGGGGAAAAGACCCACGAGCAGTACTTC.

The chain couples TRBV19 to TRBJ2-3; TRBD2 agrees at 13 bases. Germline V gene sequence: CDR1 LNHDA, CDR2 SQIVND (reference sequence). V gave up 6 bases and J gave up 2 bases; unmatched junction bases: 23. This CDR3 spans 22 amino acids. CDR3 in DNA: TGTGCCAGTAGGCCCGCGCCGCCCCGACAGACTAGCGGGAGGACACCCACAGATACGCAGTATTTT. Translation: CASRPAPPRQTSGRTPTDTQYF.

This clone is a singleton in its sample. This rearrangement joins TRBV5-1 to TRBJ2-5; the D is unclear. With 1 base removed from V and 5 bases from J, the gap between germline ends came to 9 bases. CDR1 and CDR2 (germline): SGHRS, YFSETQ. The CDR3 runs to 13 residues. CDR3 sequence: CASSLSGLETQYF. Here the CDR3 DNA reads TGCGCCAGCAGCTTGAGTGGCCTTGAGACCCAGTACTTC.

The J gene is TRBJ2-2, the V gene TRBV19; D may be TRBD1 (5 bases). Trimming stripped 2 bases from V and 1 base from J, with 11 bases between. The CDR3 spans 16 residues. Germline values: CDR1 LNHDA, CDR2 SQIVND (reference sequence). The CDR3 coding sequence is TGTGCCAGTAGTATACCCCCAGGGATGAACACCGGGGAGCTGTTTTTT. It encodes CASSIPPGMNTGELFF.

This clone was detected a few times. This chain links TRBV4-3 with TRBJ2-2, with D unresolved. The CDR3 loop spans 14 amino acids. V lost 4 bases, J lost 1 base, and 7 bases lay in between. Germline CDR1 and CDR2: LGHNA and YSLEER. CDR3 residues: CASSPSKNTGELFF. The DNA for the CDR3 is TGCGCCAGCAGCCCCAGCAAGAACACCGGGGAGCTGTTTTTT.

This clone occurred once. The chain recombines TRBV9 with TRBJ2-3, with D maybe TRBD2 (7 bases). Germline assignment: CDR1 SGDLS and CDR2 YYNGEE. V was trimmed by 4 bases and J by 3 bases, leaving 18 bases between them. CDR3 length: 16 amino acids. CDR3 DNA: TGTGCCAGCAGCTCAGCGGGACATGGGCTAACAGATACGCAGTATTTT. It encodes CASSSAGHGLTDTQYF.

The chain has TRBV9 and TRBJ1-4; TRBD1 matches at 8 bases. The V and J ends lost 3 bases and 8 bases, in that order; junction bases with no gene match: 6. The CDR3 runs to 14 residues. The germline V gene encodes CDR1 SGDLS and CDR2 YYNGEE. Written as DNA, the CDR3 is TGTGCCAGCAGCGCAGGGGGCTTTGGGGAAAAACTGTTTTTT. Translation: CASSAGGFGEKLFF.

A few counts support this clone. This rearrangement joins TRBV30 to TRBJ1-1, with TRBD1 matching 10 bases. Germline CDR1 GTSNPN, CDR2 SVGIG (reference sequence). CDR3 length equals 16 residues. The V segment lost 1 base and the J segment 4 bases; nucleotides outside the gene matches: 9. The CDR3 DNA reads as TGTGCCTGGAGTGAAAGGACAGGGGGAATTAGCACTGAAGCTTTCTTT. Translated, it gives CAWSERTGGISTEAFF.

This clone ranks as hyperexpanded. V gene TRBV28 combines with J gene TRBJ2-5; 12 nucleotides line up with TRBD2. V was clipped by 2 bases and J by 1 base; unmatched bases: 2. The CDR3 runs 16 residues. Germline assignment: CDR1 MDHEN and CDR2 SYDVKM. CDR3 residues: CASSLELAGGQETQYF. Here the CDR3 DNA reads TGTGCCAGCAGTTTAGAACTAGCGGGAGGCCAAGAGACCCAGTACTTC.

This chain uses TRBV2 with TRBJ2-1, with 7 positions matching TRBD1. Germline-derived CDR1 and CDR2 are SNHLY and FYNNEI. CDR3 size: 15 residues. V was pared by 5 bases and J by 7 bases, with 11 bases of the junction left unmatched. This CDR3 reads CASSSLRQGGNEQFF. CDR3 bases: TGTGCCAGCAGTTCCTTAAGACAGGGCGGTAATGAGCAGTTCTTC. The whole variable domain, remainder taken from reference TRBV2 and TRBJ2-1, is EPEVTQTPSHQVTQMGQEVILRCVPISNHLYFYWYRQILGQKVEFLVSFYNNEISEKSEIFDDQFSVERPDGSNFTLKIRSTKLEDSAMYFCASSSLRQGGNEQFFGPGTRLTVL.

The chain couples TRBV20-1 to TRBJ2-5; D is uncertain. Germline V gene data show CDR1 as DFQATT and CDR2 as SNEGSKA (reference sequence). The V end was cut by 6 bases, the J end by 4 bases, with 9 bases between. The CDR3 consists of 11 residues. The CDR3 protein is CSAGSGETQYF. CDR3 coding DNA: TGCAGTGCCGGATCGGGAGAGACCCAGTACTTC.

The chain uses TRBV19 and TRBJ2-1; no definite D call. The V and J ends lost 3 bases and 3 bases respectively, with 21 bases between them. There are 18 residues in the CDR3. Germline CDR1 and CDR2: LNHDA and SQIVND (reference sequence). This CDR3 is CASSIPRNWGYDYNEQFF. The CDR3, as DNA: TGTGCCAGTAGTATCCCCCGTAATTGGGGATACGACTACAATGAGCAGTTCTTC.

This clone was seen more than once but under ten times. The same CDR3 is also encoded by other DNA sequences in this sample. V gene TRBV6-5 combines with J gene TRBJ1-5, with TRBD1 matching over 10 bases. V lost 0 bases and J lost 4; bases outside the gene matches: 0. This CDR3 comprises 15 residues. CDR1 MNHEY and CDR2 SVGAGI come from the germline V gene. CDR3 region: CASSYSGQGNQPQHF. Written as DNA, the CDR3 is TGTGCCAGCAGTTACTCGGGACAGGGGAATCAGCCCCAGCATTTT.

This clone was seen a handful of times. The V and J genes are TRBV6-4 and TRBJ1-2; D gene ambiguous. Trimming left V 5 bases short and J 4 bases short, with 8 bases between. Germline CDR1 and CDR2: MRHNA and SNTAGT. The CDR3 runs 12 residues. CDR3 region: CASSSAFYGYTF. CDR3 nucleotides: TGTGCCAGCAGTAGTGCCTTCTATGGCTACACCTTC.

In this sample, this clone turned up once. V gene TRBV30 combines with J gene TRBJ1-2; tentatively, D is TRBD1 (5 bases). Trimming removed 1 base at V and 3 bases at J, with 18 bases between. CDR3 length: 16 residues. Germline V gives CDR1 GTSNPN, CDR2 SVGIG (reference sequence). The CDR3 nucleotides are TGTGCCTGGAGTGAGGGGCTTCGTTTATACGACTATGGCTACACCTTC. Translating gives CAWSEGLRLYDYGYTF.